Listed below are T cell receptor beta chains from one sample, sequenced in a study of identifying expanded T cells in peripheral blood. Data came from immunoSEQ multiplex PCR; TCRdb stores just in-frame clones and leaves some out. The sample includes tens of thousands of clones, approximately 84% of them seen just once. Sequencing was performed on blood. These receptors originate from a person between 18 and 75 years old in good health. The CDR3 runs from the conserved cysteine through the conserved F or W.

j_call v_call cdr3_aa
TRBJ1-1 TRBV29-1 CSVDGMVNTEAFF
TRBJ2-1 TRBV5-4 CASSLADDVKEQFF
TRBJ2-1 TRBV28 CASIPWTDISYNEQFF
TRBJ2-3 TRBV7-9 CASSLMLEVYTDTQYF
TRBJ1-4 TRBV28 CASSPMGRDEKLFF
TRBJ2-2 TRBV4-3 CASSRGNIYTGELFF
TRBJ1-5 TRBV28 CASSLLRTYSNQPQHF
TRBJ1-4 TRBV15 CATSSLRDIHPLFF
TRBJ2-3 TRBV5-4 CASSLAYGPDTQYF
TRBJ1-3 TRBV9 CASSVLGESGNTIYF
TRBJ2-1 TRBV7-2 CASSLAFVNEQFF
TRBJ1-5 TRBV27 CASRRDMEGQSNQPQHF
TRBJ2-1 TRBV25-1 CASSGPVNEQFF
TRBJ2-3 TRBV29-1 CSVLGRTDTQYF
TRBJ2-2 TRBV9 CASSALPPSGLNTGELFF
TRBJ1-1 TRBV30 CAWTIRRGTEAFF
TRBJ2-2 TRBV5-6 CASKAGTANTGELFF
- TRBV4-1 CASSPGGRYEQYF
TRBJ1-4 TRBV6-1 CASQEGRQGAEKLFF
TRBJ2-7 TRBV5-1 CASSYGLAGEISYEQYF
TRBJ2-5 TRBV5-1 CASSLGVAKETQYF
TRBJ1-5 TRBV19 CASSTGTGNQPQHF
TRBJ2-1 TRBV7-2 CASSHGVSGGEQFF
TRBJ1-1 TRBV19 CASSIGQLNTEAFF
TRBJ2-5 TRBV7-7 CASSSSGTGGQTQYF
TRBJ2-3 TRBV7-3 CASSLSRSTDTQYF